Listed here are 16 T cell receptor beta chains from one sample, sequenced in a study of monozygotic twins with inflammatory bowel disease. TCRdb reanalyzed the 5' RACE reads, giving one entry per CDR3 protein sequence and no DNA. The sample totals about 420,000 distinct CDR3 sequences. Sequenced input: blood. Receptors originate from a human donor with ulcerative colitis or Crohn's disease, or a healthy co-twin of an affected twin (not recorded which).

The V gene is TRBV10-2, the J gene TRBJ1-1; TCRdb returns TRBD1, unconfirmable since there is no DNA. The CDR3 runs 13 residues. Germline V gene lookup returns CDR1 WSHSY and CDR2 SAAADI. CDR3 protein: CASSEGAGTEAFF.

This chain joins TRBV6-5 and TRBJ1-5. Germline V gene sequence: CDR1 MNHEY, CDR2 SVGAGI. The CDR3 sequence is 13 residues long. CDR3: CASSSFAFQPQHF.

The chain recombines TRBV5-1 with TRBJ1-2; without DNA, the TCRdb call of TRBD1 cannot be checked. The CDR3 is made up of 15 amino acids. From germline, CDR1 is SGHRS and CDR2 YFSETQ. The CDR3 loop reads CASSLTEQGRYGYTF.

V usage is TRBV3-1 and J usage is TRBJ2-2; the TRBD2 assignment by TCRdb is unverifiable without DNA. The CDR3 has 16 residues. Per germline, CDR1 LGHDT and CDR2 YNNKEL (reference sequence). CDR3 protein: CASSSAVGSRAGELFF.

The chain carries TRBV9 and TRBJ1-6; TCRdb calls TRBD1, which cannot be checked without DNA. The CDR3 sequence is 14 residues long. Germline V gives CDR1 SGDLS, CDR2 YYNGEE. The CDR3 reads CASSVEGRGSPLHF.

V gene TRBV19 combines with J gene TRBJ2-2; TCRdb gives TRBD1 as the D gene, but with no DNA this cannot be confirmed. Germline assignment: CDR1 LNHDA and CDR2 SQIVND (reference sequence). This CDR3 has 14 residues. This chain's CDR3 is CASRWAGETGELFF.

The chain combines TRBV13 with TRBJ2-7; TCRdb picks TRBD1, but there is no DNA to check that call. CDR3 length: 14 residues. CDR1 is PRHDT and CDR2 is FYEKMQ in the germline V gene (reference sequence). CDR3 loop: CASRPTGGKREQYF.

The chain joins TRBV28 to TRBJ1-4; TCRdb designates TRBD1, a call that cannot be tested without DNA. CDR1 and CDR2 (germline): MDHEN, SYDVKM. CDR3 size: 15 residues. The CDR3 reads CASSWGPRGREKLFF.

This CDR3 is CASSQAQGTYGYTF. The chain uses TRBV3-1 and TRBJ1-2; TCRdb's D call of TRBD1 is untestable without DNA. The CDR3 is 14 residues long. Germline V gene sequence: CDR1 LGHDT, CDR2 YNNKEL (reference sequence).

The chain uses TRBV7-6 and TRBJ1-2; TCRdb designates TRBD1, a call that cannot be tested without DNA. Germline CDR1 is SGHVS and CDR2 is FNYEAQ. This CDR3 has 13 amino acids. The CDR3 loop is CASSLSSRDGYTF.

This chain joins TRBV7-8 and TRBJ2-7; absent DNA, TCRdb's TRBD2 call cannot be checked. Looked up from germline, CDR1 is SGHVS and CDR2 is FQNEAQ. This CDR3 is 15 amino acids long. The CDR3 protein is CASSLVDTGLYEQYF.

The chain carries TRBV7-3 and TRBJ2-7; the TCRdb D gene call, TRBD2, has no DNA to confirm it. The CDR3 runs 14 residues. Looked up from germline, CDR1 is SGHTA and CDR2 is FQGTGA. The CDR3 loop is CASSLKAGAYEQYF.

The chain carries TRBV29-1 and TRBJ1-2; TCRdb gives TRBD1 as the D gene, but with no DNA this cannot be confirmed. The CDR3 has 13 residues. CDR1 is SQVTM and CDR2 is ANQGSEA in the germline V gene. This CDR3 reads CSVDPGIANGYTF.

The V call is TRBV4-2, the J call TRBJ2-7; no DNA is available, so the TRBD1 call from TCRdb remains unchecked. Per germline, CDR1 LGHNA and CDR2 YNFKEQ. The CDR3 has 19 residues. The CDR3 reads CASSQGGGGADRVSYEQYF.

CDR3 residues: CASSPTKQGNTEAFF. The J gene is TRBJ1-1, the V gene TRBV18; TCRdb returns TRBD1, unconfirmable since there is no DNA. Germline V gene data show CDR1 as KGHSH and CDR2 as LQKENI. CDR3 length equals 15 residues.

The chain employs TRBV6-2 or TRBV6-3 and TRBJ2-7; TCRdb gives TRBD2 as the D gene, but with no DNA this cannot be confirmed. Germline V gene lookup returns CDR1 MNHEY and CDR2 SVGEGT. The CDR3 is 16 residues long. The CDR3 is CASRTGLDPFIYEQYF.